The sample holds a few counts of the clone carrying this T cell receptor beta chain. Its antigen is undetermined. The record originates from a study of early T cells in non-severe SARS-CoV-2 infection. Whole-study context: Chains stayed unpaired after sequencing of bulk RNA from unsorted whole blood. General study results and limits: Database matching using VDJdb favored anti-spike CD8 responses, with private and CD4 specificities left missing.

Molecules of cDNA were individually given unique molecular identifiers that were attached to them. One entry per CDR3 protein, called by TCRdb with MiXCR from the 5' RACE reads. The table lists fewer than 80,000 distinct CDR3 sequences, 7.5% to 9% of them singletons. The CDR3 is made up of 12 amino acids. The germline V gene encodes CDR1 MNHNS and CDR2 SASEGT. V dropped 3 bases and J dropped 9 bases, with 12 bases sitting between them. This chain links TRBV6-1 with TRBJ2-7; D gene ambiguous. The source was whole blood, collected at baseline. This sequence originates from an adult who was a healthcare worker with PCR-confirmed SARS-CoV-2 infection or an uninfected control (not recorded which). The CDR3: CASSDPPRVQYF. The CDR3 DNA is TGTGCCAGCAGTGACCCCCCCCGGGTGCAGTACTTC.